This T cell receptor (beta chain) was identified in a study of Ad26.COV2.S vaccination and SARS-CoV-2 variants. The assay was immunoSEQ multiplex PCR, and TCRdb's table has in-frame clones only and misses some. The sample yields over 100,000 clones, less than 85% seen once. Study-wide results and limits: CD8+ and CD4+ T cells specific for spike reportedly responded with substantial breadth after vaccination. Relative to placebo recipients, vaccine recipients exhibited elevated spike-specific TCR breadth. Vaccine and placebo recipients had similar non-spike TCR breadth. Assessments of TCR breadth and depth may have underestimated the total T cell responses.

The CDR3 is 13 amino acids. The J segment lost 5 bases and the V segment lost 5 bases, leaving 2 bases of the junction unmatched. Germline V gene sequence: CDR1 SGHVS, CDR2 FNYEAQ. Worth noting for this clone: Its target is not known.

The chain joins TRBV7-6 to TRBJ1-5, with 8 nucleotides matching TRBD1. This TCR derives from a human donor who had recovered from COVID-19. The source was peripheral blood, collected after recovery from COVID-19. The CDR3 sequence: CASSAGGHQPQHF. Here the CDR3 DNA reads TGTGCCAGCAGCGCAGGGGGCCATCAGCCCCAGCATTTT.